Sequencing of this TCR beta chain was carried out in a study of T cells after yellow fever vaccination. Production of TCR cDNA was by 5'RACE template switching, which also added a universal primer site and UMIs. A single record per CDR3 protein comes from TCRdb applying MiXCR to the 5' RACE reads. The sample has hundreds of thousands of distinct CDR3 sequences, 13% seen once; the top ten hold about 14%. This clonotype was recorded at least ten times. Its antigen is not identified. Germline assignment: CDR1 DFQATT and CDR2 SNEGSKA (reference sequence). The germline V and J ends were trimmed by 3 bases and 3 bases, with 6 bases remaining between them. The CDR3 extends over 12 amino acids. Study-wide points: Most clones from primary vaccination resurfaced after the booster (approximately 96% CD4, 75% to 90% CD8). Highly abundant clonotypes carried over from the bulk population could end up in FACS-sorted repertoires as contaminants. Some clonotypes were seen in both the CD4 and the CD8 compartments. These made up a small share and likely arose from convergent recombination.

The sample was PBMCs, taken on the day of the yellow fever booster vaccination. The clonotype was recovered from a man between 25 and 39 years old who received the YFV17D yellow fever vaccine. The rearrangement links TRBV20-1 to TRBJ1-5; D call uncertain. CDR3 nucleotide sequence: TGCAGTGCTAGTATCTTCAATCAGCCCCAGCATTTT. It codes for CSASIFNQPQHF.